The sequence of this T cell receptor (beta chain) was determined in a study of cytomegalovirus exposure and HLA in healthy donors. This clone was observed a handful of times. Its antigen is currently unknown. The germline V gene encodes CDR1 MNHEY and CDR2 SVGAGI. CDR3 size: 12 residues. V dropped 5 bases and J dropped 0 bases, with 5 bases sitting between them. Study outcomes and limitations: Researchers counted roughly 160 TCR beta chains as cytomegalovirus-associated. A missense variant in DCLRE1C was later tied to TCR beta V- and J-gene trimming.

In the PCR, 60 Vbeta and 13 Jbeta primers were used. As handled by the study authors: Counted up in a later analysis, unique TCR beta chains came to some 72 million, with some 9.9 million shared. Profiling relied on immunoSEQ multiplex PCR, and the TCRdb table lists in-frame clones only, not all of them. The DNA was the basis for D and trimming; V, J and clone size are from that table. Here the sample spans 200,000 to 250,000 clones, around 80% being singletons. Specimen: PBMCs. This chain connects TRBV6-5 to TRBJ2-7; D is uncertain. This TCR came from a woman aged 55-70 years in good health and CMV-seropositive. The CDR3: CASSRYSYEQYF. DNA for the CDR3: TGTGCCAGCAGTCGCTACTCCTACGAGCAGTACTTC.